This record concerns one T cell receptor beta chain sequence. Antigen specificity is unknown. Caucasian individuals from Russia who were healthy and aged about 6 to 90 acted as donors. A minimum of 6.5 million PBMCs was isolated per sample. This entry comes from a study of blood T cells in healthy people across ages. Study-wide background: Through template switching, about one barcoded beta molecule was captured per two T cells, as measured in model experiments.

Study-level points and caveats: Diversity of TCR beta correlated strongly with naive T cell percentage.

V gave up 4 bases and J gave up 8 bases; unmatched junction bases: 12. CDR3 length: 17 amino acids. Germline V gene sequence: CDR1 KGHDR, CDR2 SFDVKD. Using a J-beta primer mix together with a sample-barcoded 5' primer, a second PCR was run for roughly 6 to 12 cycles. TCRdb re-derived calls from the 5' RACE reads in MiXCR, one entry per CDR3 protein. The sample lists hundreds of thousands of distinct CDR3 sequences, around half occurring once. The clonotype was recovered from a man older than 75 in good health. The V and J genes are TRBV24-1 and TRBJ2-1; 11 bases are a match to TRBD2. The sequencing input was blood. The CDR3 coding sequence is TGTGCCACCAGTGACCCCGGACTAGCGGGCCTTACGGATGAGCAGTTCTTC. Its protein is CATSDPGLAGLTDEQFF.